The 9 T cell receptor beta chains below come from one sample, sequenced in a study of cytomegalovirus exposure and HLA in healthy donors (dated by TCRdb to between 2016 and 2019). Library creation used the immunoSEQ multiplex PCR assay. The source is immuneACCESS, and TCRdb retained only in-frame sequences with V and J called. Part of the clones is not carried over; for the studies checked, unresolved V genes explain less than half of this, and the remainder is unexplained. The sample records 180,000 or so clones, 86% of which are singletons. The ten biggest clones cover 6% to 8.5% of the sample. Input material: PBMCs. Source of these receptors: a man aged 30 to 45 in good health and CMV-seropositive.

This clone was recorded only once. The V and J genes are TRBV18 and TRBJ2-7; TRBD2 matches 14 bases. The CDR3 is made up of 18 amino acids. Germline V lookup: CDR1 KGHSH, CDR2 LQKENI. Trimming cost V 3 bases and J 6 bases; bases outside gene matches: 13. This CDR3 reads CASSPPGLAGERSSEQYF. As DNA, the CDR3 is TGTGCCAGCTCACCCCCGGGACTAGCGGGAGAGAGATCTTCCGAGCAGTACTTC.

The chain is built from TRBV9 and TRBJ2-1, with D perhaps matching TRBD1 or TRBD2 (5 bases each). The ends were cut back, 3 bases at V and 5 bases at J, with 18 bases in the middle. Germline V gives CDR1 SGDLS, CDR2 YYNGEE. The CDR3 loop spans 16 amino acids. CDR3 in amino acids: CASSGPQGVSDNEQFF. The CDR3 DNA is TGTGCCAGCAGCGGTCCCCAGGGAGTTTCTGACAATGAGCAGTTCTTC.

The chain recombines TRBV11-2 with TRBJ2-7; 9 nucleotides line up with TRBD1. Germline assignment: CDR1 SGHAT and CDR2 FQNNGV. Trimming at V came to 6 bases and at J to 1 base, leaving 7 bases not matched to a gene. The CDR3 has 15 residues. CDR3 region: CASRDRGAPSYEQYF. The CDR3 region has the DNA TGTGCCAGCAGGGACAGGGGAGCCCCTTCCTACGAGCAGTACTTC.

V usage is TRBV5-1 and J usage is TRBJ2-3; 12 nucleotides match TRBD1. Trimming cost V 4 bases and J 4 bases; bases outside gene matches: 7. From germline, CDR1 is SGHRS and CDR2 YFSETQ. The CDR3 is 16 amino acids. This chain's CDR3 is CASSTAGQGAADTQYF. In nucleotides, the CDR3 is TGCGCCAGCAGCACCGCGGGACAGGGGGCGGCAGATACGCAGTATTTT.

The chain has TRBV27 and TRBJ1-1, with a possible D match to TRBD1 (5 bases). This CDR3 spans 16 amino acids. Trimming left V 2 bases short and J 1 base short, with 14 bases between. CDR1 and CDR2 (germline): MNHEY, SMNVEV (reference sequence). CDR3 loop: CASSLTRGGRNTEAFF. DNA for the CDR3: TGTGCCAGCAGTTTAACCCGGGGGGGACGGAACACTGAAGCTTTCTTT.

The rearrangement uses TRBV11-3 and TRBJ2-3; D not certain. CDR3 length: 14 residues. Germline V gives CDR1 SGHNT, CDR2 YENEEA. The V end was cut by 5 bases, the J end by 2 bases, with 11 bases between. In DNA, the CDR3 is TGTGCCAGCAGCCCTCTCGAGACCACAGATACGCAGTATTTT. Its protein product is CASSPLETTDTQYF.

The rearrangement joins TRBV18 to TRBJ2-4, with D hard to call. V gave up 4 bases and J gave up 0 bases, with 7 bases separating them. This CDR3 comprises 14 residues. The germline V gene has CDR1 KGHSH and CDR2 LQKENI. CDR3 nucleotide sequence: TGTGCCAGCTCACTCGAGATAGCCAAAAACATTCAGTACTTC. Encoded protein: CASSLEIAKNIQYF.

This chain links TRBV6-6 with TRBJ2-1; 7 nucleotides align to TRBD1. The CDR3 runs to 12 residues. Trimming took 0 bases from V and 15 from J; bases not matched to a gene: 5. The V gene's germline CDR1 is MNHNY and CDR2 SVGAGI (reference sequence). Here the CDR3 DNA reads TGTGCCAGCAGTTACTCGACAGGGTTTCGGTTCTTC. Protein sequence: CASSYSTGFRFF.

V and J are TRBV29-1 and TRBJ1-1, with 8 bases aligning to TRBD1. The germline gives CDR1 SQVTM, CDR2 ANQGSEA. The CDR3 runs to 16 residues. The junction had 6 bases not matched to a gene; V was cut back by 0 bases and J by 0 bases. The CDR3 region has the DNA TGCAGCGTTGAAGATAACAGGGGGACGATGAACACTGAAGCTTTCTTT. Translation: CSVEDNRGTMNTEAFF.